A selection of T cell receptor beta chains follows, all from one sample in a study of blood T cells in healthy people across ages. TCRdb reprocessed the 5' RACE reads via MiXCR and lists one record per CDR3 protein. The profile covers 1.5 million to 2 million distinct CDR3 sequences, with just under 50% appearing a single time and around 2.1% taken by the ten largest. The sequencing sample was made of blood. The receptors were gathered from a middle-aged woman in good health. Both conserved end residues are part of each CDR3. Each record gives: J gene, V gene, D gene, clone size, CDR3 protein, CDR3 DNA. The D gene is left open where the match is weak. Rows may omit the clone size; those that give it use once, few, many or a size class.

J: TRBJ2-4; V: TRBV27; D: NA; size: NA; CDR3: CASSLTATLAKNIQYF; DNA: TGTGCCAGCAGTTTGACAGCAACTCTAGCCAAAAACATTCAGTACTTC
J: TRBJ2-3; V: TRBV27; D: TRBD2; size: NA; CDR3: CASSSPRLAGDLTQYF; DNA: TGTGCCAGCAGTTCGCCCCGACTAGCGGGGGACCTTACGCAGTATTTT
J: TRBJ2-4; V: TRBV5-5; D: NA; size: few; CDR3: CASSLMGIQYF; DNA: TGTGCCAGCAGCTTGATGGGCATTCAGTACTTC
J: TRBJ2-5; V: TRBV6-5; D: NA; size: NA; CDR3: CASSRGDKRETQYF; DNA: TGTGCCAGCAGTCGAGGGGATAAGAGGGAGACCCAGTACTTC
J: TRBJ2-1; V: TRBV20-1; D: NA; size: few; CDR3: CSANNEYNEQFF; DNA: TGCAGTGCCAACAACGAATACAATGAGCAGTTCTTC
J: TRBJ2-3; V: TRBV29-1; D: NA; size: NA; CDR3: CSVPRGADAQYF; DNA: TGCAGCGTCCCCCGGGGGGCGGATGCGCAGTATTTT
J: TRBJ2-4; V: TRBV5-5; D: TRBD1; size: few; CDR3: CASRDDRGGNIQYF; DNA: TGTGCCAGCAGGGACGACAGGGGTGGAAACATTCAGTACTTC
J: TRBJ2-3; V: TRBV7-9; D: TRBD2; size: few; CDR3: CASSLPLAGVISSTDTQYF; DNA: TGTGCCAGCAGCTTGCCTCTAGCGGGGGTAATCTCTAGCACAGATACGCAGTATTTT
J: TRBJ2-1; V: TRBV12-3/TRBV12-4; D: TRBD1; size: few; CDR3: CASSPGQGLFF; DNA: TGTGCCAGCAGTCCCGGACAGGGGTTGTTCTTC
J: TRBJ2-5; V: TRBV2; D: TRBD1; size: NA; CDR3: CASKLRDRGPVGETRYF; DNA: TGTGCCAGCAAACTGAGGGACAGGGGCCCCGTTGGGGAGACCCGGTACTTC
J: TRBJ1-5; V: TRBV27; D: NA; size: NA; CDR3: CASSLGRQQPQHF; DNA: TGTGCCAGCAGTTTAGGACGACAGCAGCCCCAGCATTTT
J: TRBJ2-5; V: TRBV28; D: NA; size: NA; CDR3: CASSFSGPSLQETQYF; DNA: TGTGCCAGCAGTTTTTCAGGCCCTTCCCTCCAAGAGACCCAGTACTTC
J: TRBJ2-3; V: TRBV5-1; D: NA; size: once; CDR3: CASSLDQGTTDTQYF; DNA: TGCGCCAGCAGCTTGGACCAGGGGACCACAGATACGCAGTATTTT
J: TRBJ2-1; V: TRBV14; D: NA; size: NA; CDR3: CASSQSRVARERPDEQFF; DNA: TGTGCCAGCAGCCAGTCACGGGTAGCCAGGGAGCGACCGGATGAGCAGTTCTTC
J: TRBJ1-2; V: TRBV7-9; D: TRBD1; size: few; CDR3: CASSFFSGTGHGEWGYTF; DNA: TGTGCCAGCAGCTTTTTCTCCGGGACAGGGCATGGAGAGTGGGGCTACACCTTC
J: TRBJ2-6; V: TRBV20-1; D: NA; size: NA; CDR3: CSASDSHSGANALTF; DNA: TGCAGTGCTAGCGATAGCCACTCTGGGGCCAACGCCCTGACTTTC
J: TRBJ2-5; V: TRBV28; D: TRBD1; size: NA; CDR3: CATEPGQPPGTQYF; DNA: TGTGCCACAGAGCCGGGACAGCCGCCAGGGACCCAGTACTTC
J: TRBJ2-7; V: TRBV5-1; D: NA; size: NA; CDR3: CASSLGWGGVYEQYF; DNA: TGCGCCAGCAGCTTGGGGTGGGGGGGCGTTTACGAGCAGTACTTC
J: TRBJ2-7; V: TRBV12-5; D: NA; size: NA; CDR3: CASGRDGVYEQYF; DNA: TGTGCTAGTGGTCGGGACGGAGTCTACGAGCAGTACTTC
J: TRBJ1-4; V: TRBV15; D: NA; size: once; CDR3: CATSRGDTQDLFF; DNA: TGTGCCACCAGCAGAGGGGACACACAGGACCTGTTTTTT
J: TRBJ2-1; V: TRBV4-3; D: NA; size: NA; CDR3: CASSQEPDPANNNEQFF; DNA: TGCGCCAGCAGCCAAGAACCAGACCCCGCGAACAACAATGAGCAGTTCTTC
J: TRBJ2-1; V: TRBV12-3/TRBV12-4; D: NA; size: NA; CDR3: CASSGIEQFF; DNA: TGTGCCAGCAGTGGCATTGAGCAGTTCTTC
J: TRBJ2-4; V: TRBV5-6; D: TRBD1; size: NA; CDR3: CASSWTGQAKNIQYF; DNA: TGTGCCAGCAGCTGGACAGGGCAAGCCAAAAACATTCAGTACTTC
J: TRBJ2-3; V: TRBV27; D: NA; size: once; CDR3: CASGARVGTDTQYF; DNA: TGTGCCAGCGGCGCCCGGGTAGGGACAGATACGCAGTATTTT
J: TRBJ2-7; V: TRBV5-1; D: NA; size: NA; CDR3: CASSRESSGEQYF; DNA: TGCGCCAGCAGCAGGGAGAGCTCTGGAGAGCAGTACTTC
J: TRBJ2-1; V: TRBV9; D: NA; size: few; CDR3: CASSVGQGGNEQFF; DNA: TGTGCCAGCAGCGTAGGCCAGGGGGGCAATGAGCAGTTCTTC
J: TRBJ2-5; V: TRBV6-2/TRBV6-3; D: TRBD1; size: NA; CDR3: CASSYSKSPRQGAKETQYF; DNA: TGTGCCAGCAGTTACTCGAAGTCTCCGAGACAGGGGGCGAAAGAGACCCAGTACTTC
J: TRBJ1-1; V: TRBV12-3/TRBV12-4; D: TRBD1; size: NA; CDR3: CASNPGQGAFKAFF; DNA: TGTGCCAGCAATCCAGGACAGGGGGCTTTCAAAGCTTTCTTT
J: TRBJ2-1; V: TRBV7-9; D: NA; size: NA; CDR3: CASSLSEASYNEQFF; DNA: TGTGCCAGCAGCCTTAGCGAGGCTTCCTACAATGAGCAGTTCTTC
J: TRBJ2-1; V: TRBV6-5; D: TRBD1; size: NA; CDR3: CASRSGGTGGDEQFF; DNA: TGTGCCAGCAGATCAGGCGGGACAGGGGGGGATGAGCAGTTCTTC
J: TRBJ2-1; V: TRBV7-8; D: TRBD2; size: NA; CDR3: CASSLAGLAGGLDEQFF; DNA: TGTGCCAGCAGCTTAGCTGGACTAGCGGGGGGCCTAGATGAGCAGTTCTTC
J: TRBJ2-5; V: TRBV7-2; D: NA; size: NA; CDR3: CASSRGTLAQETQYF; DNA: TGTGCCAGCAGCAGAGGGACCCTTGCTCAAGAGACCCAGTACTTC
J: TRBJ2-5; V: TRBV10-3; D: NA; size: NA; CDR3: CAISEWGSQAIEQYF; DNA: TGTGCCATCAGTGAGTGGGGCAGCCAGGCAATAGAGCAGTACTTC
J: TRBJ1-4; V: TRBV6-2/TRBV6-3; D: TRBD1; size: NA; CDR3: CASSSQGKTNEKLFF; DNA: TGTGCCAGCAGTTCACAGGGGAAGACTAATGAAAAACTGTTTTTT
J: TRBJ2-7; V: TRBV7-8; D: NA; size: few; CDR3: CASSPSFNTYEQYF; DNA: TGTGCCAGCAGCCCCAGCTTCAATACCTACGAGCAGTACTTC
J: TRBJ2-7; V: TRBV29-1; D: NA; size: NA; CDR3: CSVLETGVYEQYF; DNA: TGCAGCGTGCTCGAGACGGGGGTCTACGAGCAGTACTTC
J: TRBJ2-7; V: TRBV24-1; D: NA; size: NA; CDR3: CAKMDSSYEQYF; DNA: TGTGCCAAGATGGACAGCTCCTACGAGCAGTACTTC
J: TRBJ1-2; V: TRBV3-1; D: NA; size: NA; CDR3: CVSSQAQANYGYTF; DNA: TGTGTCAGCAGCCAGGCCCAAGCTAACTATGGCTACACCTTC
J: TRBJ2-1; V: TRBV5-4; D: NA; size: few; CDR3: CASSSPKSSYNEQFF; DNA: TGTGCCAGCAGCTCCCCCAAGAGCTCCTACAATGAGCAGTTCTTC
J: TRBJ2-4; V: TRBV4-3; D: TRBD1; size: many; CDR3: CASSQAGGGNIQYF; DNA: TGCGCCAGCAGCCAAGCAGGGGGCGGAAACATTCAGTACTTC
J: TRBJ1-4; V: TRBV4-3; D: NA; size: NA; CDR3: CASSRDEIGEKLFF; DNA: TGCGCCAGCAGTCGGGACGAAATCGGGGAAAAACTGTTTTTT
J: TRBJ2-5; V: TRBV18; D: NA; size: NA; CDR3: CASANRGIQETQYF; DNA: TGTGCCAGCGCCAACCGGGGGATCCAAGAGACCCAGTACTTC
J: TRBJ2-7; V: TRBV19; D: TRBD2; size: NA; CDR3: CASSPLAGGDYNEQYF; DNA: TGTGCCAGTAGTCCGCTGGCGGGGGGCGACTACAATGAGCAGTACTTC
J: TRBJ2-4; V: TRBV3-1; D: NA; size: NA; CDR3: CASSQVDGQGGQYF; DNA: TGTGCCAGCAGCCAAGTTGACGGGCAGGGGGGTCAGTACTTC
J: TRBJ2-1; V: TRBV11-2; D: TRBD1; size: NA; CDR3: CASSLRQGYMHEQFF; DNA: TGTGCCAGCAGCTTAAGACAGGGGTATATGCATGAGCAGTTCTTC
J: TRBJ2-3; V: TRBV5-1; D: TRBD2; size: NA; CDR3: CASSLVGGGAEADTQYF; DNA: TGCGCCAGCAGCTTGGTAGGCGGGGGGGCGGAAGCAGATACGCAGTATTTT
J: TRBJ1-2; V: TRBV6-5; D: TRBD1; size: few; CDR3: CASSSWTGHGYTF; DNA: TGTGCCAGCAGTTCCTGGACAGGGCATGGCTACACCTTC
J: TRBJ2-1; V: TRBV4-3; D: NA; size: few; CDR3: CASSQWTDSYNEQFF; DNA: TGCGCCAGCAGCCAATGGACGGATTCCTACAATGAGCAGTTCTTC
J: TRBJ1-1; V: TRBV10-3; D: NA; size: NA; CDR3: CAISENPGGFTEAFF; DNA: TGTGCCATCAGTGAGAACCCGGGAGGGTTCACTGAAGCTTTCTTT
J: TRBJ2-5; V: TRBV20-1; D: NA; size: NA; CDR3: CSARAAGMEQETQYF; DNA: TGCAGTGCTAGAGCGGCAGGGATGGAGCAAGAGACCCAGTACTTC
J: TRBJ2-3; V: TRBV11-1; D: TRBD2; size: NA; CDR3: CASSYTVGLAGGRASTDTQYF; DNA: TGTGCCAGCAGCTACACCGTCGGGCTAGCGGGGGGCCGTGCTAGCACAGATACGCAGTATTTT
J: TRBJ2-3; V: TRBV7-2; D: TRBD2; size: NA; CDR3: CASSSRPGTSALSTDTQYF; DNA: TGTGCCAGCAGCTCCCGCCCCGGGACTAGCGCCCTTTCCACAGATACGCAGTATTTT
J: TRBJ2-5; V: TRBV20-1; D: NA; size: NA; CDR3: CSASGKETQYF; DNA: TGCAGCGCCTCAGGGAAGGAGACCCAGTACTTC
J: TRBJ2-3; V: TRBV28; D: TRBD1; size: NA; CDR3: CASRILTGTDTQYF; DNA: TGTGCCAGCAGGATACTGACAGGGACAGATACGCAGTATTTT